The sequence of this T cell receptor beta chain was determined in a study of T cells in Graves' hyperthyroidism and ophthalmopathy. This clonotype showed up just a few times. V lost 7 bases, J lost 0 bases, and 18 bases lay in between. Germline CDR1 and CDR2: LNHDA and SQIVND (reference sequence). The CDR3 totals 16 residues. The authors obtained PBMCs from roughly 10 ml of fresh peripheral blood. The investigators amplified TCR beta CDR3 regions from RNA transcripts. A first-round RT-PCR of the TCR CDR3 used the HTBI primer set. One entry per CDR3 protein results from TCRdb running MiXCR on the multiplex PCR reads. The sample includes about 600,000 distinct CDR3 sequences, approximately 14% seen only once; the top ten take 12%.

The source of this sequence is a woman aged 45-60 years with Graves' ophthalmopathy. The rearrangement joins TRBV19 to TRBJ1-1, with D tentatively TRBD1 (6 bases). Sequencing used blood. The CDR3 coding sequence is TGTGCCAGTACCTTGTCACAGGGAAGAATGAACACTGAAGCTTTCTTT. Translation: CASTLSQGRMNTEAFF.